A selection of T cell receptor beta chains follows, all from one sample in a study of Graves' ophthalmopathy and Graves' hyperthyroidism. One entry per CDR3 protein results from TCRdb running MiXCR on the multiplex PCR reads. The sample lists some 1.1 million distinct CDR3 sequences, approximately 35% seen once, with around 10% in the top ten. Specimen: peripheral blood or thyroid tissue (not recorded which). These receptor sequences come from an adult man with Graves' hyperthyroidism. Each CDR3 is given without its conserved first and last residue.

CDR3 protein: ASHGPDRIYEQY; J gene: TRBJ2-7; V gene: TRBV11-2
CDR3 protein: ASSSSASENSWTQY; J gene: TRBJ2-5; V gene: TRBV7-9
CDR3 protein: ASSQLHRGLTYEQY; J gene: TRBJ2-7; V gene: TRBV4-1
CDR3 protein: ASSQVQGAPTGELF; J gene: TRBJ2-2; V gene: TRBV4-1
CDR3 protein: SVMAGGTQETQY; J gene: TRBJ2-5; V gene: TRBV29-1
CDR3 protein: ASSPRRGGEGNNSPLH; J gene: TRBJ1-6; V gene: TRBV9
CDR3 protein: ASSPQTTGFSNQPQH; J gene: TRBJ1-5; V gene: TRBV25-1
CDR3 protein: ASSLQGLDSGELF; J gene: TRBJ2-2; V gene: TRBV7-8
CDR3 protein: ASPTRDRTEAF; J gene: TRBJ1-1; V gene: TRBV13
CDR3 protein: ASSSAGPPSYEQY; J gene: TRBJ2-7; V gene: TRBV11-2
CDR3 protein: SARERLAGLYEQY; J gene: TRBJ2-7; V gene: TRBV20-1
CDR3 protein: ASSGIGTGFGNTIY; J gene: TRBJ1-3; V gene: TRBV2
CDR3 protein: ASSLDCDRVH; J gene: TRBJ1-6; V gene: TRBV7-2
CDR3 protein: SAEGVAGEASYEQY; J gene: TRBJ2-7; V gene: TRBV20-1
CDR3 protein: ASSPRADGANVLT; J gene: TRBJ2-6; V gene: TRBV7-6
CDR3 protein: ATSSGADYEQY; J gene: TRBJ2-7; V gene: TRBV24-1
CDR3 protein: SAPGQVNTEAF; J gene: TRBJ1-1; V gene: TRBV20-1
CDR3 protein: ASNWGSNQPQH; J gene: TRBJ1-5; V gene: TRBV6-6
CDR3 protein: SARDWTAETQY; J gene: TRBJ2-5; V gene: TRBV20-1
CDR3 protein: ASSGGAGPSDEQY; J gene: TRBJ2-7; V gene: TRBV2
CDR3 protein: SVEDGTVYGYT; J gene: TRBJ1-2; V gene: TRBV29-1
CDR3 protein: SASVAGGSNQPQH; J gene: TRBJ1-5; V gene: TRBV20-1
CDR3 protein: ASSGAGGYGYT; J gene: TRBJ1-2; V gene: TRBV7-2
CDR3 protein: ASSAILAGHQETQY; J gene: TRBJ2-5; V gene: TRBV9
CDR3 protein: ASSERVVSRGYEQY; J gene: TRBJ2-7; V gene: TRBV6-1
CDR3 protein: SVEDQQGVDETQY; J gene: TRBJ2-5; V gene: TRBV29-1
CDR3 protein: ASSLIGGRKETQY; J gene: TRBJ2-5; V gene: TRBV5-1
CDR3 protein: AISAQGHYNQPQH; J gene: TRBJ1-5; V gene: TRBV10-3
CDR3 protein: SARDLRGLPQETQY; J gene: TRBJ2-5; V gene: TRBV20-1
CDR3 protein: ASSSGTSGRNQETQY; J gene: TRBJ2-5; V gene: TRBV7-7
CDR3 protein: ASSRPGQPQH; J gene: TRBJ1-5; V gene: TRBV27
CDR3 protein: ASSLVGTSGRGELF; J gene: TRBJ2-2; V gene: TRBV7-2
CDR3 protein: ASSLARQGSDGELF; J gene: TRBJ2-2; V gene: TRBV12-3/TRBV12-4
CDR3 protein: ASSPLAPGGGPSEQY; J gene: TRBJ2-7; V gene: TRBV4-1
CDR3 protein: SASGDGKIYAYEQY; J gene: TRBJ2-7; V gene: TRBV20-1
CDR3 protein: ASSQDAITGFTEAF; J gene: TRBJ1-1; V gene: TRBV3-1
CDR3 protein: AITDRVNQPQH; J gene: TRBJ1-5; V gene: TRBV10-3
CDR3 protein: ASSLPSLNTEAF; J gene: TRBJ1-1; V gene: TRBV6-4
CDR3 protein: AWATGQGGLREQY; J gene: TRBJ2-7; V gene: TRBV19
CDR3 protein: ASSFYICSPSKGGVHTEAF; J gene: TRBJ1-1; V gene: TRBV11-1
CDR3 protein: SAEPGTGTYEQY; J gene: TRBJ2-7; V gene: TRBV20-1
CDR3 protein: ASSKLASEQC; J gene: TRBJ2-7; V gene: TRBV5-1
CDR3 protein: ASSEGAGGILNTGELF; J gene: TRBJ2-2; V gene: TRBV2
CDR3 protein: ASSLWPGQGYEQY; J gene: TRBJ2-7; V gene: TRBV2
CDR3 protein: ASSVAGGSNYGYT; J gene: TRBJ1-2; V gene: TRBV9
CDR3 protein: ASSRTGAGEETQY; J gene: TRBJ2-5; V gene: TRBV9
CDR3 protein: ASSQEQGGNSPLH; J gene: TRBJ1-6; V gene: TRBV7-9
CDR3 protein: ASSMRAGFGEQY; J gene: TRBJ2-7; V gene: TRBV19
CDR3 protein: ASSLRTGQGVDQPQH; J gene: TRBJ1-5; V gene: TRBV7-2
CDR3 protein: ASSPLAEYTGELF; J gene: TRBJ2-2; V gene: TRBV6-2/TRBV6-3
CDR3 protein: ASSLVGLNTGELF; J gene: TRBJ2-2; V gene: TRBV7-9